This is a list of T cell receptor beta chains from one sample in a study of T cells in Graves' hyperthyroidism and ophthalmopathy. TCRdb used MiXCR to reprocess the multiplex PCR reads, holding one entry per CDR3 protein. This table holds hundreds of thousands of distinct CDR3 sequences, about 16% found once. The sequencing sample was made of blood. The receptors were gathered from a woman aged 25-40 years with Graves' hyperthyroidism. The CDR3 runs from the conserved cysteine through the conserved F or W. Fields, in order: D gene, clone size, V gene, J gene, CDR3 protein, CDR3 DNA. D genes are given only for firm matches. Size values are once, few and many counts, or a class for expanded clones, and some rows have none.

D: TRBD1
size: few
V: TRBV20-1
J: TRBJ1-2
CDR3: CSASNQQGPYGYTF
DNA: TGCAGTGCTAGCAACCAACAGGGGCCCTATGGCTACACCTTC

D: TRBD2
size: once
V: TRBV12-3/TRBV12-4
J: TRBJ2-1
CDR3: CASSLISGVIYNEQFF
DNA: TGTGCCAGCAGTCTTATAAGCGGGGTGATCTACAATGAGCAGTTCTTC

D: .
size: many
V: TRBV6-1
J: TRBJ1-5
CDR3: CASSNDPYQPQHF
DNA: TGTGCCAGCAGTAACGACCCCTATCAGCCCCAGCATTTT

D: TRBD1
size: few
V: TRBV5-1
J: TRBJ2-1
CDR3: CASSPSTGNNHNEQFF
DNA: TGCGCCAGCAGCCCCTCGACAGGGAACAACCACAATGAGCAGTTCTTC

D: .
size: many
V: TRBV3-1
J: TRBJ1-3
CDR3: CASSASAGNTIYF
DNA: TGTGCCAGCAGTGCCTCAGCTGGAAACACCATATATTTT

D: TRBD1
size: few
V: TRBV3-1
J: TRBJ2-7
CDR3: CASSQVPGQGYYEQYF
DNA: TGTGCCAGCAGCCAAGTTCCGGGACAGGGCTACTACGAGCAGTACTTC

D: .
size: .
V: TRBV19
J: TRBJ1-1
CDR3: CASRPTVTGEAFF
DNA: TGTGCCAGTCGTCCGACAGTAACGGGTGAAGCTTTCTTT

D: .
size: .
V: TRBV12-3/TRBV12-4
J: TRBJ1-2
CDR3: CASSFGTYYGYTF
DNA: TGTGCCAGCAGTTTTGGGACTTACTATGGCTACACCTTC

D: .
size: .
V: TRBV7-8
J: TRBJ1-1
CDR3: CASSVHLTEAFF
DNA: TGTGCCAGCAGCGTCCACTTAACTGAAGCTTTCTTT

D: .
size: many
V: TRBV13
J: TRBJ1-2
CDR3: CASSSVINYGYTF
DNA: TGTGCCAGCAGCTCGGTCATCAACTATGGCTACACCTTC

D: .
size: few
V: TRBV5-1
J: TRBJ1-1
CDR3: CASSLETGTEAFF
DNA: TGCGCCAGCAGCTTGGAGACGGGCACTGAAGCTTTCTTT

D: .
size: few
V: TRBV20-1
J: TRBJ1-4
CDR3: CSARDPQTEKLFF
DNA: TGCAGTGCTAGAGATCCACAAACTGAAAAACTGTTTTTT

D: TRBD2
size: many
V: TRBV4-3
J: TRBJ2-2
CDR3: CASSLRTSGITGELFF
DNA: TGCGCCAGCAGCCTACGGACTAGCGGGATCACCGGGGAGCTGTTTTTT

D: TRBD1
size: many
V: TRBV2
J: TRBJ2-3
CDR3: CASKGQGLTDTQYF
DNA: TGTGCCAGCAAGGGACAGGGGCTCACAGATACGCAGTATTTT

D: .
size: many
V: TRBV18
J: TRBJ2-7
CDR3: CASSPRRDEQYF
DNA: TGTGCCAGCTCACCGAGGCGGGACGAGCAGTACTTC

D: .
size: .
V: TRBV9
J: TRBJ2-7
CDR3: CASSVGVGSGYEQYF
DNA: TGTGCCAGCAGCGTCGGAGTTGGGAGCGGCTACGAGCAGTACTTC